A selection of T cell receptor beta chains follows, all from one sample in a study of CD4 and CD8 cells across lung adenocarcinoma regions. MiXCR was run by TCRdb on the PCR reads, yielding one entry per CDR3 protein. The table has tens of thousands of distinct CDR3 sequences, around 52% seen once. The sample comprised CD4+ T cells from the center of a lung tumor. The receptors derive from a male donor with lung adenocarcinoma. The CD4 and CD8 labels of this study may be unreliable. CDR3s include the opening cysteine and the closing phenylalanine or tryptophan. A D gene is named only where the DNA matches it firmly. Size values are once, few and many counts, or a class for expanded clones, and some rows have none.

J,size,D,V,CDR3,DNA
TRBJ2-3,many,-,TRBV12-3/TRBV12-4,CASSSGTQYF,TGTGCCAGCAGTTCGGGTACGCAGTATTTT
TRBJ2-3,medium-sized,-,TRBV6-1,CASSGRGTDTQYF,TGTGCCAGCAGTGGGCGGGGCACAGATACGCAGTATTTT
TRBJ2-4,once,TRBD2,TRBV27,CASSVLGGRAKDMQYF,TGTGCCAGCAGTGTCCTGGGCGGGAGAGCCAAAGATATGCAGTACTTT
TRBJ2-1,many,TRBD2,TRBV11-3,CASSSREVSPHEQFF,TGTGCCAGCAGCTCGCGGGAGGTTAGCCCCCATGAGCAGTTCTTC
TRBJ2-1,-,TRBD1,TRBV10-1,CASSEHGQGAYEQFF,TGCGCCAGCAGTGAGCACGGACAGGGGGCCTACGAGCAGTTCTTC
TRBJ2-1,-,TRBD1,TRBV10-3,CAISEPRTGALNEQFF,TGTGCCATCAGTGAGCCCCGGACAGGGGCGCTCAATGAGCAGTTCTTC
TRBJ2-3,-,TRBD2,TRBV5-5,CASSLSGGGDTETQYF,TGTGCCAGCAGCTTGTCGGGGGGGGGCGACACAGAGACGCAGTATTTC
TRBJ2-7,-,-,TRBV11-3,CASSLGASSYEQYF,TGTGCCAGCAGCTTAGGGGCAAGCTCCTACGAGCAGTACTTC
TRBJ2-3,-,-,TRBV27,CASSPGRVGRGKDTQYF,TGTGCCAGCAGTCCGGGGCGCGTAGGCCGTGGCAAAGATACGCAGTATTTC
TRBJ1-3,many,-,TRBV4-1,CASSQDCRWDPQNTIYF,TGCGCCAGCAGCCAAGATTGCCGGTGGGACCCCCAAAACACCATATATTTT
TRBJ2-3,-,-,TRBV6-4,CASGLQSGIPEEQYF,TGTGCCAGCGGACTCCAGTCCGGAATTCCAGAGGAGCAGTATTTT
TRBJ2-7,many,TRBD2,TRBV6-2/TRBV6-3,CASSLVVAGGSEQYF,TGTGCCAGCAGCCTTGTGGTAGCGGGGGGAAGCGAGCAGTACTTC
TRBJ2-4,-,-,TRBV4-2,CASRQEGPRAKDIQYF,TGTGCCAGCCGCCAAGAGGGGCCAAGAGCCAAAGATATTCAGTACTTT
TRBJ2-1,few,TRBD2,TRBV27,CASNWASGNDEQFF,TGTGCCAGCAACTGGGCTAGCGGGAACGATGAGCAGTTCTTC
TRBJ2-5,-,-,TRBV6-1,CASSEGKHAIQETQYF,TGTGCCAGCAGTGAAGGGAAACATGCCATACAAGAGACCCAGTACTTC
TRBJ2-5,once,-,TRBV6-1,CAGSGGCYPETQYF,TGTGCGGGCAGTGGGGGGTGTTATCCAGAGACCCAGTACTTC
TRBJ2-7,-,TRBD2,TRBV12-3/TRBV12-4,CALRGCGRVATEMNDPDTQYF,TGTGCCTTACGGGGCTGCGGGAGGGTCGCTACTGAAATGAATGACCCAGATACGCAGTACTTC
TRBJ2-3,-,TRBD1,TRBV4-2,CASAPNPGQSRDTQYF,TGTGCCAGCGCGCCCAATCCGGGACAGTCTCGAGATACGCAGTATTTT
TRBJ1-1,-,-,TRBV27,CASSSLQRGNTEAFF,TGTGCCAGCAGCAGCCTACAGCGAGGAAACACTGAAGCTTTCTTT
TRBJ2-5,-,-,TRBV12-3/TRBV12-4,CAGVGGGLKDTQYF,TGTGCGGGGGTCGGCGGCGGGCTGAAAGATACCCAGTACTTC
TRBJ2-2,-,-,TRBV10-3,CAKSDGTTEELFF,TGTGCCAAGAGTGATGGGACCACCGAGGAGCTGTTTTTT
TRBJ2-2,-,TRBD2,TRBV7-2,CASSLELAGVGELFF,TGTGCCAGCAGCTTAGAACTAGCGGGAGTCGGGGAGCTGTTTTTT
TRBJ2-4,-,-,TRBV10-3,CAGSVGRDRETQYF,TGTGCGGGGAGTGTCGGCCGTGACCGGGAGACTCAGTACTTC